The 26 T cell receptor beta chains below all came from one sample that was sequenced in a study of T cells in tuberculosis. The assay was immunoSEQ multiplex PCR, and TCRdb's table has in-frame clones only and misses some. Of approximately 58,000 clones in the sample, over 75% were seen once. Sorting used thawed, overnight-rested PBMC stained with anti-CD3, a viability dye and GMM-loaded CD1B tetramer. The CD1B tetramers carried C32 glucose monomycolate purified from Rhodococcus equi. The sample comprised CD1b-GMM tetramer-negative cells sorted from PBMCs. These receptors all come from an adult woman with latent tuberculosis.

As to this clone: One end of the junction is discordant with germline, which a read error may explain. This chain joins TRBV13 and TRBJ1-2, with 8 bases that match TRBD1. This CDR3 is built from 13 residues. Germline V gives CDR1 PRHDT, CDR2 FYEKMQ (reference sequence). Written as DNA, the CDR3 is TGTGCCAGCAGCTTAGGTCCTTTGGGGACAGGAGAATTC. Its translation: CASSLGPLGTGEF.

The chain uses TRBV5-6 and TRBJ1-1; D perhaps matches TRBD1 (5 bases). The CDR3 consists of 15 residues. V lost 0 bases and J lost 2, with 11 bases in between. Germline CDR1 and CDR2: SGHDT and YYEEEE. CDR3 sequence: CASSLVDSLNTEAFF. CDR3 bases: TGTGCCAGCAGCTTGGTTGACAGTCTAAACACTGAAGCTTTCTTT.

The V gene is TRBV18, the J gene TRBJ1-6; TRBD1 is a possible D gene (5 bases). Trimming took 6 bases from V and 9 from J, leaving 12 bases between them. The CDR3 has 13 amino acids. Germline CDR1 and CDR2: KGHSH and LQKENI. As DNA, the CDR3 is TGTGCCAGCTCGCAGGGCAGGCGTTCACCCCTCCACTTT. It yields the protein CASSQGRRSPLHF.

This chain links TRBV6-5 with TRBJ2-5, with D tentatively TRBD1 (6 bases). Trimming stripped 6 bases from V and 4 bases from J, with 15 bases between. Germline-derived CDR1 and CDR2 are MNHEY and SVGAGI. The CDR3 is made up of 14 amino acids. The CDR3 sequence: CASRPDRFLETQYF. For the CDR3, the DNA is TGTGCCAGCAGGCCAGACAGGTTCTTAGAGACCCAGTACTTC.

This clone was seen a few times. The chain is built from TRBV19 and TRBJ2-7; 9 bases agree with TRBD1. CDR1 is LNHDA, CDR2 SQIVND, per germline (reference sequence). The CDR3 is 14 residues long. V lost 5 bases to trimming and J lost 2 bases; unmatched junction nucleotides: 4. The CDR3 loop is CASSLGTGPYEQYF. CDR3 nucleotide sequence: TGTGCCAGTAGTCTGGGGACAGGGCCCTACGAGCAGTACTTC.

This rearrangement joins TRBV28 to TRBJ1-5, with D perhaps TRBD1 (5 bases). V dropped 5 bases and J dropped 4 bases, with 15 bases sitting between them. Germline CDR1 reads MDHEN; CDR2 reads SYDVKM. The CDR3 totals 15 residues. Here the CDR3 DNA reads TGTGCCAGCAGTCTTCAGGGTTTTGGGAATCAGCCCCAGCATTTT. Translating it yields CASSLQGFGNQPQHF.

The chain employs TRBV7-2 and TRBJ1-5; perhaps TRBD1 as D (6 bases). CDR1 SGHTA and CDR2 FQGNSA come from the germline V gene. The CDR3 loop spans 16 amino acids. Trimming took off 5 bases at V and 6 bases at J, with 20 bases between the two ends. CDR3 coding DNA: TGTGCCAGCAGCCGGGCCAGGGCCGGGGGGCCTCAGCCCCAGCATTTT. The encoded protein is CASSRARAGGPQPQHF.

V gene TRBV29-1 combines with J gene TRBJ2-5, with D perhaps matching TRBD2 (5 bases). The CDR3 has 12 residues. V lost 4 bases and J lost 5, with 11 bases in between. CDR1 and CDR2 from the germline V gene are SQVTM and ANQGSEA. The CDR3 DNA follows: TGCAGCGTTGCGGACTTGACGGAGACCCAGTACTTC. The encoded protein is CSVADLTETQYF.

This chain joins TRBV28 and TRBJ2-2, with TRBD2 matching over 9 bases. The V and J ends lost 7 bases and 8 bases, in that order; junction bases with no gene match: 11. This CDR3 comprises 15 residues. In germline, CDR1 is MDHEN, CDR2 SYDVKM. The CDR3 here is CASTSLAGAMGELFF. CDR3 nucleotide sequence: TGTGCCAGCACTTCTTTAGCGGGAGCCATGGGGGAGCTGTTTTTT.

This clone occurred once. The chain couples TRBV9 to TRBJ2-7; no firm D call. V was cut by 1 base and J by 6 bases, with 14 bases left in between. This CDR3 is built from 14 residues. The germline gives CDR1 SGDLS, CDR2 YYNGEE. The CDR3 DNA follows: TGTGCCAGCAGCGTAAGCCCTAACCCTTCCGAGCAGTACTTC. It translates to CASSVSPNPSEQYF.

This clone was counted a few times. This chain uses TRBV10-3 with TRBJ2-3; a possible D gene is TRBD1 (6 bases). The germline V and J ends were trimmed by 7 bases and 3 bases, with 17 bases remaining between them. Germline assignment: CDR1 ENHRY and CDR2 SYGVKD. CDR3 length equals 15 residues. For the CDR3, the DNA is TGTGCCATCACCGAACGGCCAGGGGCAACAGATACGCAGTATTTT. Translating gives CAITERPGATDTQYF.

This clone is a singleton in its sample. The chain links TRBV9 to TRBJ1-1, with unresolved D. This CDR3 contains 13 residues. Germline V gene sequence: CDR1 SGDLS, CDR2 YYNGEE. Deletions cut 0 bases from V and 4 bases from J, with 7 bases between. DNA for the CDR3: TGTGCCAGCAGCGTAGATCGAGGCACTGAAGCTTTCTTT. As protein: CASSVDRGTEAFF. Full variable domain (missing parts from reference TRBV9 and TRBJ1-1): DSGVTQTPKHLITATGQRVTLRCSPRSGDLSVYWYQQSLDQGLQFLIQYYNGEERAKGNILERFSAQQFPDLHSELNLSSLELGDSALYFCASSVDRGTEAFFGQGTRLTVV.

This chain connects TRBV7-5 to TRBJ1-5. TRBV7-5 is a recognized pseudogene. The CDR3 totals 14 residues. The CDR3 DNA reads as TGTGCCAGAAGCTTACGGGGAGGGCATCAGCCCCAGCATTTT. Encoded protein: CARSLRGGHQPQHF.

V and J are TRBV18 and TRBJ2-5; 8 bases are a match to TRBD2. Unmatched junction bases numbered 7, after V lost 8 bases and J lost 2 bases. The CDR3 runs 14 residues. Looked up from germline, CDR1 is KGHSH and CDR2 is LQKENI. The CDR3 reads CASEATSAQETQYF. The CDR3 DNA sequence: TGTGCCAGCGAGGCGACTAGCGCACAAGAGACCCAGTACTTC.

This chain connects TRBV13 to TRBJ1-6; 9 nucleotides line up with TRBD1. This CDR3 is built from 15 residues. V lost 3 bases to trimming and J lost 10 bases; unmatched junction nucleotides: 7. Germline V lookup: CDR1 PRHDT, CDR2 FYEKMQ (reference sequence). The CDR3 DNA follows: TGTGCCAGCAGCTTCGGGGACAGGGAGGGATCACCCCTCCACTTT. The encoded protein is CASSFGDREGSPLHF.

The rearrangement joins TRBV13 to TRBJ2-3; 7 nucleotides agree with TRBD1. Germline V gene sequence: CDR1 PRHDT, CDR2 FYEKMQ (reference sequence). The CDR3 runs 14 residues. V was clipped by 5 bases and J by 4 bases; unmatched bases: 6. The CDR3 DNA reads TGTGCCAGCAGCCTTGGACAGGCTCCAGATACGCAGTATTTT. Its translation is CASSLGQAPDTQYF.

The rearrangement uses TRBV4-1 and TRBJ2-7; TRBD2 might be the D (6 bases). Germline V gives CDR1 MGHRA, CDR2 YSYEKL. The CDR3 covers 12 residues. Trimming left V 3 bases short and J 3 bases short, with 6 bases between. CDR3 residues: CASSQGGYEQYF. CDR3 nucleotides: TGCGCCAGCAGCCAGGGGGGCTACGAGCAGTACTTC.

The chain carries TRBV19 and TRBJ2-7; a possible D gene is TRBD2 (5 bases). The germline V and J ends were trimmed by 2 bases and 3 bases, with 14 bases remaining between them. The germline CDR1 and CDR2 sequences are LNHDA and SQIVND (reference sequence). The CDR3 runs 15 residues. The CDR3 here is CASSIQAEPNYEQYF. Here the CDR3 DNA reads TGTGCCAGTAGTATACAAGCGGAGCCCAACTACGAGCAGTACTTC. Looking up the rest from reference TRBV19 and TRBJ2-7 gives the full variable domain: DGGITQSPKYLFRKEGQNVTLSCEQNLNHDAMYWYRQDPGQGLRLIYYSQIVNDFQKGDIAEGYSVSREKKESFPLTVTSAQKNPTAFYLCASSIQAEPNYEQYFGPGTRLTVT.

This rearrangement joins TRBV4-2 to TRBJ2-2; 7 bases are shared with TRBD2. The CDR3 runs 14 residues. Unmatched junction bases numbered 7, after V lost 6 bases and J lost 6 bases. Germline lookup yields CDR1 LGHNA and CDR2 YNFKEQ. Here the CDR3 reads CASRREGISGELFF. CDR3 nucleotide sequence: TGTGCCAGCAGGAGGGAGGGAATTTCCGGGGAGCTGTTTTTT.

This clone showed up just a few times. The V call is TRBV13, the J call TRBJ1-6, with D perhaps TRBD1 (6 bases). The CDR3 sequence is 16 residues long. From germline, CDR1 is PRHDT and CDR2 FYEKMQ (reference sequence). V dropped 5 bases and J dropped 7 bases, with 18 bases sitting between them. The CDR3 DNA is TGTGCCAGCAGCCCCTTACAGGGATCAAGAAATTCACCCCTCCACTTT. Protein: CASSPLQGSRNSPLHF.

A single count supports this clone. The CDR3: CASSLPSTEKLFF. In nucleotides, the CDR3 is TGTGCCAGCAGCTTACCAAGCACTGAAAAACTGTTTTTT. The V gene is TRBV7-2, the J gene TRBJ1-4; D is unresolved. V was shortened by 2 bases and J by 7 bases, with 8 bases between the two germline ends. Per the germline V gene, CDR1 is SGHTA and CDR2 is FQGNSA. The CDR3 covers 13 residues.

This clone was seen only a few times. The gene calls are TRBV9 and TRBJ1-6; perhaps TRBD1 as D (6 bases). Germline lookup yields CDR1 SGDLS and CDR2 YYNGEE. V lost 4 bases, J lost 10 bases, and 12 bases lay in between. This CDR3 spans 13 amino acids. The CDR3 bases are TGTGCCAGCAGCTTGGACAGTAGGTCACCCCTCCACTTT. Translation gives CASSLDSRSPLHF.

The V gene is TRBV27, the J gene TRBJ1-4; D perhaps matches TRBD1 (6 bases). The germline V and J ends were trimmed by 2 bases and 8 bases, with 12 bases remaining between them. Germline CDR1 reads MNHEY; CDR2 reads SMNVEV (reference sequence). The length of the CDR3 is 14 residues. DNA of the CDR3: TGTGCCAGCAGTTTAATGACAGGAAGGGAAAAACTGTTTTTT. This sequence encodes CASSLMTGREKLFF.

There are a few counts of this clone. V gene TRBV7-3 combines with J gene TRBJ1-4; D is perhaps TRBD1 (6 bases). This CDR3 contains 16 residues. CDR1 is SGHTA and CDR2 is FQGTGA in the germline V gene. Trimming removed 1 base at V and 1 base at J, with 10 bases between. This CDR3 reads CASSLKRGITNEKLFF. In DNA, the CDR3 is TGTGCCAGCAGCTTAAAGAGGGGGATAACTAATGAAAAACTGTTTTTT.

This clone appeared a few times. The chain joins TRBV7-8 to TRBJ1-1; 7 bases match TRBD1. This CDR3 contains 12 residues. With 6 bases clipped from V and 10 bases from J, the junction kept 8 bases outside the gene matches. Germline V gene lookup returns CDR1 SGHVS and CDR2 FQNEAQ. The CDR3 loop is CASRPDRAGAFF. CDR3 DNA: TGTGCCAGCAGGCCAGACAGGGCTGGAGCTTTCTTT.

This clone was found once. The V call is TRBV18, the J call TRBJ2-5, with D possibly matching TRBD2 (6 bases). Germline V lookup: CDR1 KGHSH, CDR2 LQKENI. The CDR3 consists of 16 residues. The V end lost 3 bases, the J end lost 4 bases, and 18 bases lay between the germline ends. CDR3 DNA sequence: TGTGCCAGCTCACCCGGAGGGACGAGAGAGGGAGAGACCCAGTACTTC. Translating it yields CASSPGGTREGETQYF.